One sample yielded the 8 T cell receptor beta chains listed below, sequenced in a study of blood T cell repertoires in COVID-19. TCRdb's table, derived via immunoSEQ multiplex PCR, lists solely in-frame clones and lacks some. Of over 50,000 clones listed, approximately 80% are singletons. The sequencing sample was made of peripheral blood. These receptor sequences come from a man older than 75 with active or convalescent COVID-19.

The rearrangement uses TRBV7-8 and TRBJ1-2; 7 nucleotides line up with TRBD1. Germline V gives CDR1 SGHVS, CDR2 FQNEAQ. V shed 5 bases, J shed 4 bases, and the junction held 4 bases outside the gene matches. The CDR3 covers 13 residues. Here the CDR3 reads CASSRDRVYGYTF. CDR3 in DNA: TGTGCCAGCAGCCGTGACAGGGTCTATGGCTACACCTTC.

The chain links TRBV5-8 to TRBJ1-1, with a weak D call TRBD1 (6 bases). The germline V gene encodes CDR1 SGHTS and CDR2 YDEGEE. V dropped 2 bases and J dropped 5 bases, with 13 bases sitting between them. This CDR3 spans 14 amino acids. The CDR3 is CASSFGTLGTEAFF. The CDR3 DNA is TGTGCCAGCAGCTTCGGGACATTGGGGACTGAAGCTTTCTTT.

The rearrangement links TRBV7-2 to TRBJ1-4; possibly TRBD1 for D (6 bases). There are 15 residues in the CDR3. V was shortened by 1 base and J by 11 bases, with 17 bases between the two germline ends. CDR1 is SGHTA and CDR2 is FQGNSA in the germline V gene. The DNA for the CDR3 is TGTGCCAGCAGCTTAGTTTGGGACAAGGCGGAGAAACTGTTTTTT. Its translation: CASSLVWDKAEKLFF.

J is TRBJ2-7 and V is TRBV11-2; 13 positions match TRBD2. Germline V gene data show CDR1 as SGHAT and CDR2 as FQNNGV. CDR3 length equals 17 residues. J lost 0 bases, V lost 5 bases, and 7 bases had no gene match. DNA for the CDR3: TGTGCCAGCAGCCCCTGGACTAGCGGGGGCTTCTCCTACGAGCAGTACTTC. Translated: CASSPWTSGGFSYEQYF.

This clone has only one observation. The chain couples TRBV6-6 to TRBJ1-2; 11 positions agree with TRBD1. V was pared by 6 bases and J by 3 bases, with 6 bases of the junction left unmatched. This CDR3 is built from 15 residues. The germline CDR1 and CDR2 sequences are MNHNY and SVGAGI (reference sequence). The CDR3 sequence: CASSEPGQGDYGYTF. Here the CDR3 DNA reads TGTGCCAGCAGCGAGCCGGGACAGGGGGACTATGGCTACACCTTC.

The chain carries TRBV6-5 and TRBJ2-2, with 8 bases matching TRBD1. Germline lookup yields CDR1 MNHEY and CDR2 SVGAGI. This CDR3 has 15 amino acids. J was trimmed by 1 base and V by 4 bases; bases with no gene match: 2. Written as DNA, the CDR3 is TGTGCCAGCAGTTCGGGGACAGGGAACACCGGGGAGCTGTTTTTT. Translated, it gives CASSSGTGNTGELFF.

J is TRBJ1-6 and V is TRBV19, with D hard to call. Between the trimmed V and J ends, which lost 3 bases and 4 bases, there was a span of 4 bases. CDR1 is LNHDA and CDR2 is SQIVND in the germline V gene (reference sequence). This CDR3 contains 13 residues. CDR3 nucleotide sequence: TGTGCCAGTAGTATCCGGTATAATTCACCCCTCCACTTT. Translating it yields CASSIRYNSPLHF.

The chain uses TRBV11-3 and TRBJ1-1; the match to TRBD1 covers 7 bases. Looked up from germline, CDR1 is SGHNT and CDR2 is YENEEA. V was clipped by 5 bases and J by 1 base; unmatched bases: 4. This CDR3 has 14 residues. The CDR3: CASSPRTGNTEAFF. The CDR3 nucleotides read TGTGCCAGCAGCCCACGGACAGGGAACACTGAAGCTTTCTTT.